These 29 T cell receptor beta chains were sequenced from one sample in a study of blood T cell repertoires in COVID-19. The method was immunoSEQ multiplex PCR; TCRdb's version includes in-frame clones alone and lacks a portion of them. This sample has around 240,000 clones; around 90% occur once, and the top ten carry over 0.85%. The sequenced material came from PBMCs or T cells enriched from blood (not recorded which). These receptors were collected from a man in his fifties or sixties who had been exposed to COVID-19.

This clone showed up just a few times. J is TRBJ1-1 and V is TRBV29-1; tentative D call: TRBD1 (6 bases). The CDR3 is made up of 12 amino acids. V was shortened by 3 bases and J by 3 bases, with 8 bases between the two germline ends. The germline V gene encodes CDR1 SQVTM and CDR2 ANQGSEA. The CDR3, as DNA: TGCAGCGTTGATACAGGGCACACTGAAGCTTTCTTT. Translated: CSVDTGHTEAFF.

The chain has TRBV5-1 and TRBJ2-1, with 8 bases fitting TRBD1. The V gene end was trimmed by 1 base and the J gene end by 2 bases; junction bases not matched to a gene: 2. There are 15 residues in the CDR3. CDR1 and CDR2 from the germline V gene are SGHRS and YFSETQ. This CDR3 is CASSLSGGAYNEQFF. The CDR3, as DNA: TGCGCCAGCAGCTTGTCAGGGGGCGCCTACAATGAGCAGTTCTTC.

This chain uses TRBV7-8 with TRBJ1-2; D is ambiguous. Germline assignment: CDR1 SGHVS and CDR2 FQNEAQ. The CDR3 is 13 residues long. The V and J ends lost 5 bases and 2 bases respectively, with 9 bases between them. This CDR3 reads CASSRQANYGYTF. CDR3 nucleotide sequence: TGTGCCAGCAGCCGGCAGGCAAACTATGGCTACACCTTC.

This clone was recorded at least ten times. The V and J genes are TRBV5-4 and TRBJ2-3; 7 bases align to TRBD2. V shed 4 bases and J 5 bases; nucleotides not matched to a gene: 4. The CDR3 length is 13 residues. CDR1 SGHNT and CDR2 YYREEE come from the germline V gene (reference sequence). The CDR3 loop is CASSPPGGDTQYF. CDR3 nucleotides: TGTGCCAGCAGCCCCCCGGGGGGAGATACGCAGTATTTT.

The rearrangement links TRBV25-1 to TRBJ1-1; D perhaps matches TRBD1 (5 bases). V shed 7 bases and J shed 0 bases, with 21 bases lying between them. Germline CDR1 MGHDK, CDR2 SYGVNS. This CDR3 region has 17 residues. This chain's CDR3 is CASTWGTCLTMNTEAFF. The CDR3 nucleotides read TGTGCCAGCACGTGGGGCACCTGTCTGACCATGAACACTGAAGCTTTCTTT.

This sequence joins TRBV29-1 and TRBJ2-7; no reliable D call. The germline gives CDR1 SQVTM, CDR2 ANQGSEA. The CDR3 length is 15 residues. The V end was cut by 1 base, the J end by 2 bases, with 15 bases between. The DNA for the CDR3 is TGCAGCGTTGAAGTGGTCGGCAGGATAGCCTACGAGCAGTACTTC. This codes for CSVEVVGRIAYEQYF.

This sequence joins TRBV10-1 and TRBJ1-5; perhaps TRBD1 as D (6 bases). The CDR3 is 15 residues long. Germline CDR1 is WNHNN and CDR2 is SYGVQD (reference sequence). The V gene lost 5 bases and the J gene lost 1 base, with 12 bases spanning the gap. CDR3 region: CASSRITGSNQPQHF. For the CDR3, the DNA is TGCGCCAGCAGTCGGATTACAGGGAGCAATCAGCCCCAGCATTTT.

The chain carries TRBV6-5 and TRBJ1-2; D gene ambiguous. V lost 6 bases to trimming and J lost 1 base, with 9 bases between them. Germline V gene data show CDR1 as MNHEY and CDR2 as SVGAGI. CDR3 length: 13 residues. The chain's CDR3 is CASSQAINYGYTF. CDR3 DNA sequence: TGTGCCAGCAGCCAAGCTATTAACTATGGCTACACCTTC.

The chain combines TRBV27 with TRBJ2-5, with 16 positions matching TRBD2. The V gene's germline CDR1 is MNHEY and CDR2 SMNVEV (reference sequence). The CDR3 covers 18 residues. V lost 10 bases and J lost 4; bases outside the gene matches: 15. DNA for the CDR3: TGTGCCACCTCTACTACGGGACTAGCGGGGGGGGGCGCAGAGACCCAGTACTTC. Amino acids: CATSTTGLAGGGAETQYF.

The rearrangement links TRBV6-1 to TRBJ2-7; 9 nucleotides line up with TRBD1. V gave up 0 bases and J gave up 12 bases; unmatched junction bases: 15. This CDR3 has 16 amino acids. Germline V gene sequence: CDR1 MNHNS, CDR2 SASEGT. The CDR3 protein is CASSEAHIFGGTGRYV. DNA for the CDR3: TGTGCCAGCAGTGAAGCGCATATTTTTGGAGGGACAGGGAGGTACGTC.

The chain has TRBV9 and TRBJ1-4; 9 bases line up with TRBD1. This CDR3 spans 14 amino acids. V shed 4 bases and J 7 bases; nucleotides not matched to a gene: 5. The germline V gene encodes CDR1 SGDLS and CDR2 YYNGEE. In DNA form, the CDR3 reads TGTGCCAGCAGCCCTGGGACAGGGTCTGAAAAACTGTTTTTT. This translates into CASSPGTGSEKLFF.

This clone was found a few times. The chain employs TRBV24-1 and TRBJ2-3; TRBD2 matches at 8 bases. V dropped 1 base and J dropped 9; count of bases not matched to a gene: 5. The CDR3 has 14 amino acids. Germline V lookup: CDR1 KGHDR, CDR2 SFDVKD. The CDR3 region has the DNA TGTGCCACCAGTGATTTACTAGCGGCTGACACGCAGTATTTT. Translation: CATSDLLAADTQYF.

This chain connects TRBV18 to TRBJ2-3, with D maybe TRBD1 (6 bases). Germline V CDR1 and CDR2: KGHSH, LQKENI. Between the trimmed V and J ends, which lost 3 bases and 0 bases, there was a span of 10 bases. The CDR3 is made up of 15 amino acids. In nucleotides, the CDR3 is TGTGCCAGCTCACCCTGGACAGCTAGCACAGATACGCAGTATTTT. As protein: CASSPWTASTDTQYF.

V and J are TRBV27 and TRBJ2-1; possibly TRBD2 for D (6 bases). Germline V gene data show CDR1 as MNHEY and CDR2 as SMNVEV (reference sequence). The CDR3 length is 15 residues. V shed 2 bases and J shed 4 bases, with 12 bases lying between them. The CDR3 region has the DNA TGTGCCAGCAGTTTAATAGCGGCCCTATACAATGAGCAGTTCTTC. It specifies CASSLIAALYNEQFF.

This CDR3 reads CASSPSISPGYYYGYTF. CDR3 sequence (DNA): TGTGCCAGCAGTCCATCGATATCCCCAGGGTACTACTATGGCTACACCTTC. This chain joins TRBV27 and TRBJ1-2; possible D gene TRBD1, 5 bases. With 5 bases removed from V and 3 bases from J, the gap between germline ends came to 22 bases. Germline V CDR1 and CDR2: MNHEY, SMNVEV (reference sequence). CDR3 size: 17 residues.

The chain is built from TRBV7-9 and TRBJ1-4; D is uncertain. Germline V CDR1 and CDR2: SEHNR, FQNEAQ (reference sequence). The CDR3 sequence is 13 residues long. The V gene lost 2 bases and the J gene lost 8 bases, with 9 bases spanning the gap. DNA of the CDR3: TGTGCCAGCAGCTTAACCCACGAGGAAAAACTGTTTTTT. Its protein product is CASSLTHEEKLFF. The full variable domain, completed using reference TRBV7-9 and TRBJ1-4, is DTGVSQNPRHKITKRGQNVTFRCDPISEHNRLYWYRQTLGQGPEFLTYFQNEAQLEKSRLLSDRFSAERPKGSFSTLEIQRTEQGDSAMYLCASSLTHEEKLFFGSGTQLSVL.

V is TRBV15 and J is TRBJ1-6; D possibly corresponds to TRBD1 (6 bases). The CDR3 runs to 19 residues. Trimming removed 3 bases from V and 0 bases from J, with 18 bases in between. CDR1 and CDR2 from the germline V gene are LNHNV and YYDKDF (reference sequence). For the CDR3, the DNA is TGTGCCACCAGCAGCAGGGGACAAAAAACGAGCTCCTATAATTCACCCCTCCACTTT. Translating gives CATSSRGQKTSSYNSPLHF.

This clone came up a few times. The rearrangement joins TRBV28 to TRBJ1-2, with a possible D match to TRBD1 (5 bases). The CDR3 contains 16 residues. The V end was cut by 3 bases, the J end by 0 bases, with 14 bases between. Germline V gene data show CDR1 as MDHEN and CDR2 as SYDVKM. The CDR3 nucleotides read TGTGCCAGCAGTTTTGCCGGGACTATAGCTAACTATGGCTACACCTTC. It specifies CASSFAGTIANYGYTF.

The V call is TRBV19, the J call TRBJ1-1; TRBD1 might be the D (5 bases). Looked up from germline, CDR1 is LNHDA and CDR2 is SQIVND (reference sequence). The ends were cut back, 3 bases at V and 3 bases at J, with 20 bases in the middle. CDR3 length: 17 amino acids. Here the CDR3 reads CASSIIGRASSDTEAFF. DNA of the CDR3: TGTGCCAGTAGTATCATCGGCAGGGCTTCATCGGACACTGAAGCTTTCTTT.

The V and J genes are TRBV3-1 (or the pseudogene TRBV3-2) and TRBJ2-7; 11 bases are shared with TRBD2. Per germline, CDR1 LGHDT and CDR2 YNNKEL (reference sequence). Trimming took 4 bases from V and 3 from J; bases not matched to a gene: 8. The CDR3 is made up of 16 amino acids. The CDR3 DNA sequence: TGTGCCAGCAGCCCCGCGACTAGCGGGAAGGACTACGAGCAGTACGTC. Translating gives CASSPATSGKDYEQYV.

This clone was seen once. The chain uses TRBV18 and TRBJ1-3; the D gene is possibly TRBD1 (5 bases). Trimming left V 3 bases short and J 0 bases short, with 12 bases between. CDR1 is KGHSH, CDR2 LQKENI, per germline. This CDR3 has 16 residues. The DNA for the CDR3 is TGTGCCAGCTCACCTAATGGACAAATCTCTGGAAACACCATATATTTT. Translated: CASSPNGQISGNTIYF.

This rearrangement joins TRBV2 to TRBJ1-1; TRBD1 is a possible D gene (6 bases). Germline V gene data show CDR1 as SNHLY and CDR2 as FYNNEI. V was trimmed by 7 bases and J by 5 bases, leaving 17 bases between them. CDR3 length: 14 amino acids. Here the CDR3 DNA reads TGTGCCAGCACCCGCAGGGGTTCGGGAACTGAAGCTTTCTTT. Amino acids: CASTRRGSGTEAFF. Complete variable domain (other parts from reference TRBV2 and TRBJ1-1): EPEVTQTPSHQVTQMGQEVILRCVPISNHLYFYWYRQILGQKVEFLVSFYNNEISEKSEIFDDQFSVERPDGSNFTLKIRSTKLEDSAMYFCASTRRGSGTEAFFGQGTRLTVV.

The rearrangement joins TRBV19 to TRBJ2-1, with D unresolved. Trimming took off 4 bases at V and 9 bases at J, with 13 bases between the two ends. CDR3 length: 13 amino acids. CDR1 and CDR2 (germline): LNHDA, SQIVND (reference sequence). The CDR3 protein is CASSKQLSGEQFF. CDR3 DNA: TGTGCCAGTAGTAAACAGCTTTCCGGTGAGCAGTTCTTC.

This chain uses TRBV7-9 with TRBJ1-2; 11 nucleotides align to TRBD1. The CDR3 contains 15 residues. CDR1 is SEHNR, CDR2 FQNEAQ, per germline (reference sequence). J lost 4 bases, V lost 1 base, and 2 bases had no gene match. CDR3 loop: CASSLVGTGGYGYTF. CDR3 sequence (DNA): TGTGCCAGCAGCTTAGTCGGGACAGGGGGCTATGGCTACACCTTC.

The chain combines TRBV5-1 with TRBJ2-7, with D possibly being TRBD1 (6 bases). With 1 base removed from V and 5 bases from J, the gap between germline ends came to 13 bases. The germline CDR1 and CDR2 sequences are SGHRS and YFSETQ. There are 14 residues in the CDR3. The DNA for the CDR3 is TGCGCCAGCAGCTTGTCAATTACAGGGAACGAGCAGTACTTC. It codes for CASSLSITGNEQYF.

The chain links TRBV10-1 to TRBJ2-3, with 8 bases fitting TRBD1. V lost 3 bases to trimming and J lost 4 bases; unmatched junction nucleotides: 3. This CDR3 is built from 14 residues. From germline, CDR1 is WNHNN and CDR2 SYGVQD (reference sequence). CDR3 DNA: TGCGCCAGCAGTGAAGGACAGGGCTCAGATACGCAGTATTTT. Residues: CASSEGQGSDTQYF.

The CDR3 loop is CASSIREGSYNEQFF. CDR3 in DNA: TGTGCCAGCAGTATACGGGAGGGATCCTACAATGAGCAGTTCTTC. The chain employs TRBV6-2 or TRBV6-3 and TRBJ2-1; 8 nucleotides agree with TRBD2. The CDR3 runs 15 residues. The germline gives CDR1 MNHEY, CDR2 SVGEGT. V lost 5 bases to trimming and J lost 1 base; unmatched junction nucleotides: 4.

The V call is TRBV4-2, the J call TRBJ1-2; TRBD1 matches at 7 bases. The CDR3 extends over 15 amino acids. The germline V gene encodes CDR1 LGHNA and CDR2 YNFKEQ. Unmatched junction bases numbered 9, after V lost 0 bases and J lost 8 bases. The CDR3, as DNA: TGTGCCAGCAGCCAAGAAACTTTACAGGGGAGCGGCTACACCTTC. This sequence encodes CASSQETLQGSGYTF.

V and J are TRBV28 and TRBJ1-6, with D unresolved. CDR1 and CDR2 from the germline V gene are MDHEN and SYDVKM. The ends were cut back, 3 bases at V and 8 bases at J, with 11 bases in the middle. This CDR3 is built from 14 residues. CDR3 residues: CASSFRMAHSPLHF. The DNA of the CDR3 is TGTGCCAGCAGTTTCCGAATGGCCCATTCACCCCTCCACTTT.